The sequence of this T cell receptor beta chain was determined in a study of T cell responses to AZD1222 COVID-19 vaccine (dated by TCRdb to the early 2020s). The study in broad terms: Because spike-specific TCR depth and breadth did not differ between the two schedules, AZD1222 recipients who got a second dose at roughly 4 weeks were pooled with those who got a second dose at roughly 12 weeks. TCR sequencing covered over 230 trial participants: 200 to 220 given two doses of AZD1222 and around 25 given two doses of MenACWY control vaccine. Trial participants were enrolled by age into 18-55, 56-69 and 70-plus year subgroups, with approximately 150, 30 and 60 TCR-sequenced participants respectively.

The time point tag for this specimen amounts to: baseline before first vaccination. Samples from vaccinated people were obtained from the UK trials COV001 and COV002, which included a single-blind randomized controlled phase 2/3 trial of AZD1222 (ChAdOx1 nCoV-19) in healthy adults. Trial participant PBMC samples were collected at day 0 and day 28 after the second dose for TCRbeta chain sequencing. The CDR3 regions of human TCRbeta chains were analyzed by immunosequencing. The source study handled its data this way. TCRs in the repertoires were compared against a reference library of SARS-CoV-2-specific TCRs that had been generated with the MIRA antigen-specificity platform. Breadth was defined as the fraction of unique TCRs that were SARS-CoV-2-associated. Depth was defined as the fraction of total T cells that were SARS-CoV-2-associated. Using the MIRA data, every spike-specific TCR was mapped to the spike region that the TCR reacted to and assigned to either a CD4 or a CD8 class. Log10-transformed breadth and depth values were compared by one-way ANOVA with Sidak's multiple comparisons tests. TCRdb took this table from immuneACCESS and kept in-frame rearrangements with V and J called. Such tables lack part of the clones; where checked against another copy, unresolved V genes explain under half of the gap, and the rest is unexplained. V, J and clone size derive from that table, while D and trimming were established from the DNA sequence. The sample table contains about 96,000 clones; only one count was recorded for 80% to 90% of them. 1.6% of the sample comes from the top ten.

Note on this clone: Its cognate antigen has yet to be identified. Base qualities were left out, and no much larger clone turns up one base away.

What the research found in general, with its limitations: Participants were mostly white British, with more females than males. The authors suggested clonal diversity may have been underestimated. The vaccine-associated CD4 TCRs covered the entire spike protein, and the dominant responses fell in regions 160-218 and 743-854. After two AZD1222 doses, spike-specific TCR breadth and depth were significantly higher than at day 0 and than in MenACWY recipients. Nearly half of unique spike-specific TCRs reportedly recognized epitopes outside regions mutated in the B.1.351 and B.1.1.7 variants. The 56-69-year group was small, and its depth increase did not reach significance, likely because of low power. Only 5 to 7 AZD1222 recipients were SARS-CoV-2 seropositive at baseline, limiting conclusions about previously exposed vaccinees. Because no day 14 peak-response samples were available, repertoires were characterized only after the peak T cell response.

Looking up the germline V gene (reference sequence) yields CDR1 LGHDT and CDR2 YNNKEL. The CDR3 contains 13 residues, cysteine and phenylalanine counted. The DNA shown is the 39-base CDR3, in frame from base 1. V is pared back by 3 bases and J by 0 bases, with 6 bases lying between the germline termini. The material was peripheral blood, obtained on day 0 of AZD1222 vaccination. This sequence uses TRBV3-1 (or the pseudogene TRBV3-2) and TRBJ2-7, with the D gene uncertain. The clonotype originates from an adult in good health. The CDR3 has the sequence CASSHSSSYEQYF. The DNA is TGTGCCAGCAGCCACAGTAGCTCCTACGAGCAGTACTTC.